These T cell receptor beta chains were read from a single sample in a study of T cell responses to AZD1222 COVID-19 vaccine. Clones were read by immunoSEQ multiplex PCR, and TCRdb kept only the in-frame ones, dropping some. This sample carries 67,000 or so clones, around 83% of them seen once, and the ten largest clones take 9.5% to 10%. Sequencing used peripheral blood, obtained on day 0 of AZD1222 vaccination. These receptors came from an adult in good health. Both conserved end residues are part of each CDR3. Each record gives: clone size, V gene, D gene, J gene, CDR3 protein, CDR3 DNA. A D gene is named only where the DNA matches it firmly. Clone size is not always given. Where it is, it says once, few, many or a class for expanded clones.

>.|TRBV4-3|.|TRBJ2-7
CASSLTGGEQYF
TGCGCCAGCAGCCTTACAGGAGGCGAGCAGTACTTC
>.|TRBV6-1|TRBD2|TRBJ2-5
CASSATSGGAGETQYF
TGTGCCAGCAGTGCGACTAGCGGGGGGGCTGGGGAGACCCAGTACTTC
>.|TRBV27|TRBD1|TRBJ1-2
CASSFSDRGDYGYTF
TGTGCCAGCAGTTTTAGCGACAGGGGGGACTATGGCTACACCTTC
>.|TRBV7-9|.|TRBJ1-4
CASSFQQGEKLFF
TGTGCCAGCAGCTTTCAACAGGGAGAAAAACTGTTTTTT
>.|TRBV11-3|.|TRBJ1-5
CASSFMVGHQPQHF
TGTGCCAGCAGCTTCATGGTGGGACATCAGCCCCAGCATTTT
>.|TRBV6-5|TRBD2|TRBJ2-5
CASGGLAGGPGTQYF
TGTGCCAGCGGAGGACTAGCGGGGGGGCCTGGGACCCAGTACTTC
>.|TRBV19|.|TRBJ1-4
CASGRDPNEKLFF
TGTGCCAGTGGCCGGGACCCTAATGAAAAACTGTTTTTT
>.|TRBV15|.|TRBJ1-2
CATSRDLLQGVRYTF
TGTGCCACCAGCAGAGATCTATTGCAGGGTGTGCGCTACACCTTC
>.|TRBV4-2|.|TRBJ2-3
CASSQEGGDTQYF
TGTGCCAGCAGCCAAGAAGGCGGAGATACGCAGTATTTT
>once|TRBV7-9|TRBD2|TRBJ2-7
CASSPLAGESGYEQYF
TGTGCCAGCAGCCCACTAGCGGGGGAGTCAGGCTACGAGCAGTACTTC
>.|TRBV6-5|.|TRBJ1-4
CASRRPDEKLFF
TGTGCCAGCAGGAGGCCGGATGAAAAACTGTTTTTT